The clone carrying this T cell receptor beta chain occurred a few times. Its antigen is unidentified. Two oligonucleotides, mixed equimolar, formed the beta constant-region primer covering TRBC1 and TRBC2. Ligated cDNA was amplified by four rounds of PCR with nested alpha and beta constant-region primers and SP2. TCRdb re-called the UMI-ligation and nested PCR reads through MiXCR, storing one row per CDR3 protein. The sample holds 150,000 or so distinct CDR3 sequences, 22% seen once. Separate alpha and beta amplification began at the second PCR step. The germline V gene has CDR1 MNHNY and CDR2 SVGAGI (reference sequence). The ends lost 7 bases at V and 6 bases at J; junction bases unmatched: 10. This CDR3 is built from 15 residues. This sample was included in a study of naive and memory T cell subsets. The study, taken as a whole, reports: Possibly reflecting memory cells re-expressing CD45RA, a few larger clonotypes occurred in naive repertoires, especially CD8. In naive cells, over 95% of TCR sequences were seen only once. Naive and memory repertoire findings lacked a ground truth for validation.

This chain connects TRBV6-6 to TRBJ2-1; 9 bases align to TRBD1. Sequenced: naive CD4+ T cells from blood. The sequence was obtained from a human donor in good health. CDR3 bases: TGTGCCAGCAATCTACCGGGACAGGGTGTCAATGAGCAGTTCTTC. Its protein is CASNLPGQGVNEQFF.